The clone carrying this TCR beta chain was detected only a few times. The sample is drawn from a study of CD8 T cells in Susac syndrome. The junction had 0 bases not matched to a gene; V was cut back by 0 bases and J by 4 bases. Germline CDR1 LGHDT, CDR2 YNNKEL (reference sequence). The CDR3 has 15 amino acids. Reverse transcription of roughly 0.45 to 1 ug RNA used random hexamers. One entry per CDR3 protein results from TCRdb running MiXCR on the immunoSEQ multiplex PCR reads. The sample has over 350,000 distinct CDR3 sequences; more than 70% are singletons. This clonotype was sampled from a human donor with multiple sclerosis. Material: CD8+ T cells from PBMCs. The chain has TRBV3-1 and TRBJ2-1; TRBD2 matches 10 bases. The CDR3 sequence is CASSQETSGYNEQFF. CDR3 DNA sequence: TGTGCCAGCAGCCAAGAGACTAGCGGGTACAATGAGCAGTTCTTC.